Listed here are 13 T cell receptor beta chains from one sample, sequenced in a study of blood T cells in healthy people across ages. PCR was performed a second time for roughly 7 to 12 cycles using a sample-barcoded 5' primer and a J-beta primer mix. TCRdb re-called the 5' RACE reads through MiXCR, storing one row per CDR3 protein. Of more than 800,000 distinct CDR3 sequences listed, around 30% are singletons. Sequencing input: blood. These receptors came from a woman over 75 in good health.

This clonotype was picked up many times. The CDR3 bases are TGTGCCATCAACAGGGGACACAAAAACATTCAGTACTTC. This codes for CAINRGHKNIQYF. This chain connects TRBV10-3 to TRBJ2-4; 7 nucleotides align to TRBD1. There are 13 residues in the CDR3. Trimming at V came to 7 bases and at J to 3 bases, leaving 3 bases not matched to a gene. Germline assignment: CDR1 ENHRY and CDR2 SYGVKD.

At least ten counts were recorded for this clonotype. J is TRBJ2-1 and V is TRBV20-1; no clear D. V lost 6 bases to trimming and J lost 10 bases, with 13 bases between them. CDR3 length equals 11 residues. Germline loops: CDR1 DFQATT, CDR2 SNEGSKA (reference sequence). CDR3 protein: CSAGPYTEQFF. CDR3 sequence (DNA): TGCAGTGCAGGACCCTACACCGAGCAGTTCTTC.

With respect to this clonotype: A read error is possible here, since a much larger clone lies one base away. CDR3 region: CASSQRRGGDIQYF. The DNA for the CDR3 is TGTGCCAGCAGCCAGAGGCGGGGGGGAGACATTCAGTACTTC. This chain links TRBV13 with TRBJ2-7; the match to TRBD2 covers 9 bases. The J call could be wrong; TRBJ2-4 is a better fit for the DNA end. The CDR3 totals 14 residues. Germline CDR1 is PRHDT and CDR2 is FYEKMQ (reference sequence).

This clonotype has at least ten counts. V and J are TRBV11-2 and TRBJ2-1; possibly TRBD2 for D (6 bases). Deletions cut 7 bases from V and 2 bases from J, with 15 bases between. The CDR3 sequence is 15 residues long. Germline loops: CDR1 SGHAT, CDR2 FQNNGV. The CDR3 loop is CASTVEIAAYNEQFF. The CDR3, as DNA: TGTGCCAGCACCGTCGAAATAGCGGCCTACAATGAGCAGTTCTTC.

The CDR3 DNA is TGTGCCAGCAGCTGGAATTACAATGAGCAGTTCTTC. This sequence encodes CASSWNYNEQFF. The V and J genes are TRBV7-2 and TRBJ2-1; no firm D call. Trimming removed 4 bases at V and 4 bases at J, with 5 bases between. Germline assignment: CDR1 SGHTA and CDR2 FQGNSA. This CDR3 has 12 amino acids.

There are many counts of this clonotype. This chain links TRBV5-1 with TRBJ2-7; D might be TRBD1 or TRBD2, each matching 6 bases. V lost 3 bases to trimming and J lost 3 bases, with 13 bases between them. The V gene's germline CDR1 is SGHRS and CDR2 YFSETQ. This CDR3 contains 14 residues. CDR3 nucleotide sequence: TGCGCCAGCAGCTCACAGGGAGGTTACTACGAGCAGTACTTC. Encoded protein: CASSSQGGYYEQYF.

There are many counts of this clonotype. The chain carries TRBV25-1 and TRBJ1-5; 8 bases agree with TRBD1. CDR3 length: 14 residues. With V trimmed by 4 bases and J by 11 bases, 10 bases remained unmatched. CDR1 and CDR2 (germline): MGHDK, SYGVNS. The CDR3 is CASSGGQGWGAQHF. DNA for the CDR3: TGTGCCAGCAGTGGAGGACAGGGCTGGGGAGCCCAGCATTTT.

This clonotype was detected many times. The chain carries TRBV9 and TRBJ1-2; D unresolved. The germline V gene encodes CDR1 SGDLS and CDR2 YYNGEE. V lost 5 bases and J lost 2, with 7 bases in between. The CDR3 loop spans 12 amino acids. Here the CDR3 DNA reads TGTGCCAGCAGTAACTCCAACTATGGCTACACCTTC. It encodes CASSNSNYGYTF. The variable domain in full, with the rest retrieved from reference TRBV9 and TRBJ1-2, is DSGVTQTPKHLITATGQRVTLRCSPRSGDLSVYWYQQSLDQGLQFLIQYYNGEERAKGNILERFSAQQFPDLHSELNLSSLELGDSALYFCASSNSNYGYTFGSGTRLTVV.

The sample holds a few counts of this clonotype. The rearrangement links TRBV4-3 to TRBJ2-1; 8 bases are shared with TRBD2. This CDR3 has 17 residues. Looked up from germline, CDR1 is LGHNA and CDR2 is YSLEER. Unmatched junction bases numbered 12, after V lost 4 bases and J lost 4 bases. The DNA of the CDR3 is TGCGCCAGCAGCCTAATCCTCCGGCGCGGGGGGTACAATGAGCAGTTCTTC. This sequence encodes CASSLILRRGGYNEQFF.

There are many counts of this clonotype. The chain has TRBV20-1 and TRBJ1-6; D may be TRBD1 (6 bases). This CDR3 has 14 amino acids. The V gene's germline CDR1 is DFQATT and CDR2 SNEGSKA (reference sequence). Trimming left V 2 bases short and J 8 bases short, with 13 bases between. DNA for the CDR3: TGCAGTGCTAGATGGGGGCGAGACGATTCACCCCTCCACTTT. Encoded protein: CSARWGRDDSPLHF.

This clonotype has a count of ten or more. V gene TRBV29-1 combines with J gene TRBJ2-3; D gene uncertain. This CDR3 is 12 amino acids long. V lost 4 bases and J 2 bases, leaving 7 bases between the germline ends. Germline CDR1 SQVTM, CDR2 ANQGSEA. The CDR3 bases are TGCAGCGTTGCCAGGAACACAGATACGCAGTATTTT. The encoded protein is CSVARNTDTQYF.

The V call is TRBV7-2, the J call TRBJ2-5, with TRBD2 matching over 12 bases. This CDR3 comprises 18 residues. Germline V gene lookup returns CDR1 SGHTA and CDR2 FQGNSA. V lost 1 base, J lost 6 bases, and 12 bases stayed unmatched. CDR3 in amino acids: CASSLGSASGGAGKTQYF. The CDR3 nucleotides are TGTGCCAGCAGCTTAGGTTCGGCTAGCGGGGGGGCCGGGAAGACCCAGTACTTC.

This clonotype has at least ten counts. CDR3: CASSLGGVPGANVLTF. CDR3 DNA sequence: TGCGCCAGCAGCCTTGGAGGTGTCCCTGGGGCCAACGTCCTGACTTTC. The V call is TRBV5-1, the J call TRBJ2-6; D may be TRBD2 (5 bases). The CDR3 has 16 amino acids. Trimming shortened V by 4 bases and J by 2 bases, and 13 bases separated the two germline ends. From germline, CDR1 is SGHRS and CDR2 YFSETQ.